Below, 21 T cell receptor beta chains from the same sample are listed, as sequenced in a study of OX40 agonist ivuxolimab in advanced cancers. Here immunoSEQ multiplex PCR was the method, and the copy in TCRdb shows in-frame clones only, minus some. The profile shows approximately 58,000 clones, about 88% of them singletons. The sequencing used CD4+ or CD8+ T cells sorted from blood, collected in a trial of the OX40 agonist ivuxolimab. The receptors originated from an adult with an advanced solid tumor such as melanoma, head and neck, liver or kidney cancer.

The chain joins TRBV5-4 to TRBJ2-7, with D possibly TRBD1 on 6 matching bases. The CDR3 contains 13 residues. V lost 4 bases to trimming and J lost 2 bases, with 10 bases between them. In germline, CDR1 is SGHNT, CDR2 YYREEE (reference sequence). The CDR3 spells CASSADRTYEQYF. For the CDR3, the DNA is TGTGCCAGCAGCGCCGACAGGACCTACGAGCAGTACTTC.

The chain combines TRBV10-2 with TRBJ1-1, with D perhaps TRBD1 (5 bases). CDR1 and CDR2 from the germline V gene are WSHSY and SAAADI. The CDR3 runs 13 residues. V lost 6 bases and J lost 3, with 11 bases in between. This chain's CDR3 is CASRIVGDTEAFF. CDR3 nucleotides: TGCGCCAGCAGGATTGTGGGGGACACTGAAGCTTTCTTT.

This chain uses TRBV7-9 with TRBJ2-1; a weak D match, TRBD2 (7 bases). V gave up 4 bases and J gave up 4 bases, with 14 bases separating them. The CDR3 is 15 amino acids. In germline, CDR1 is SEHNR, CDR2 FQNEAQ (reference sequence). The CDR3 loop is CASSYRAGGYNEQFF. CDR3 coding DNA: TGTGCCAGCAGCTACAGGGCCGGGGGGTACAATGAGCAGTTCTTC.

The chain links TRBV28 to TRBJ2-4, with D perhaps matching TRBD1 (6 bases). V lost 3 bases and J lost 5, with 14 bases in between. CDR1 MDHEN and CDR2 SYDVKM come from the germline V gene. The CDR3 runs to 15 residues. The CDR3 spells CASSLGRGGENIQYF. In DNA form, the CDR3 reads TGTGCCAGCAGTTTGGGCAGGGGTGGGGAAAACATTCAGTACTTC.

V gene TRBV19 combines with J gene TRBJ2-5, with 8 bases aligning to TRBD2. The V gene's germline CDR1 is LNHDA and CDR2 SQIVND (reference sequence). The CDR3 sequence is 13 residues long. Trimming removed 6 bases from V and 5 bases from J; junction bases left unmatched: 5. The CDR3 DNA reads TGTGCCAGTAGAAACGGGGGGGTGGAGACCCAGTACTTC. The encoded protein is CASRNGGVETQYF.

J is TRBJ1-1 and V is TRBV7-8, with TRBD1 as a possible D gene (5 bases). V shed 4 bases and J shed 3 bases, with 15 bases lying between them. There are 15 residues in the CDR3. CDR1 and CDR2 (germline): SGHVS, FQNEAQ. The CDR3 sequence is CASSWTTGGYTEAFF. The CDR3 region has the DNA TGTGCCAGCAGCTGGACAACCGGAGGGTACACTGAAGCTTTCTTT.

This clone was recorded a few times. This chain connects TRBV2 to TRBJ1-1, with D perhaps matching TRBD1 (6 bases). CDR1 is SNHLY and CDR2 is FYNNEI in the germline V gene. The CDR3 totals 14 residues. V was clipped by 9 bases and J by 4 bases, with 18 bases between them. The CDR3 region is CARATGAGGTEAFF. The CDR3 nucleotides are TGTGCCAGAGCGACGGGGGCCGGGGGCACTGAAGCTTTCTTT.

The chain is built from TRBV6-6 and TRBJ2-7; TRBD1 is a possible D gene (5 bases). Trimming cost V 3 bases and J 5 bases, with 14 bases left between them. Per the germline V gene, CDR1 is MNHNY and CDR2 is SVGAGI (reference sequence). This CDR3 is 14 amino acids long. The CDR3, as DNA: TGTGCCAGCAGTTATGCCCCGGACACTGACGAGCAGTACTTC. Translated, it gives CASSYAPDTDEQYF.

The chain joins TRBV18 to TRBJ2-2; D unresolved. Germline V gene lookup returns CDR1 KGHSH and CDR2 LQKENI. V was cut by 5 bases and J by 0 bases, with 10 bases left in between. The CDR3 runs to 15 residues. CDR3 nucleotide sequence: TGTGCCAGCTCAATACAGATCGCGAACACCGGGGAGCTGTTTTTT. This gives the protein CASSIQIANTGELFF.

The CDR3 protein is CASSPGLSYEQYF. DNA for the CDR3: TGTGCCAGCAGCCCGGGACTATCCTACGAGCAGTACTTC. This chain joins TRBV7-9 and TRBJ2-7, with 7 bases aligning to TRBD2. The V segment lost 5 bases and the J segment 1 base; nucleotides outside the gene matches: 2. The CDR3 contains 13 residues. CDR1 and CDR2 from the germline V gene are SEHNR and FQNEAQ (reference sequence).

This clone was observed a few times. V gene TRBV27 combines with J gene TRBJ2-7; TRBD1 matches at 10 bases. V dropped 6 bases and J dropped 2; count of bases not matched to a gene: 4. Germline lookup yields CDR1 MNHEY and CDR2 SMNVEV (reference sequence). The length of the CDR3 is 14 residues. The CDR3 coding sequence is TGTGCCAGCAGGAGACAGGGGGCGGCCTACGAGCAGTACTTC. Its translation is CASRRQGAAYEQYF.

V and J are TRBV5-4 and TRBJ2-2, with 10 bases matching TRBD1. This CDR3 has 18 residues. In germline, CDR1 is SGHNT, CDR2 YYREEE (reference sequence). J lost 2 bases, V lost 4 bases, and 11 bases had no gene match. CDR3 in amino acids: CASSRGGTGVFNTGELFF. As DNA, the CDR3 is TGTGCCAGCAGCCGGGGAGGGACAGGGGTTTTCAACACCGGGGAGCTGTTTTTT.

J is TRBJ2-1 and V is TRBV7-9, with 9 bases lining up with TRBD2. The trim removed 0 bases at V and 9 bases at J, leaving 6 bases unmatched. This CDR3 contains 15 residues. Looked up from germline, CDR1 is SEHNR and CDR2 is FQNEAQ (reference sequence). CDR3 residues: CASSLAGGRATEQFF. As DNA, the CDR3 is TGTGCCAGCAGCTTAGCGGGCGGGAGGGCCACTGAGCAGTTCTTC.

The chain recombines TRBV4-2 with TRBJ1-6; 7 bases agree with TRBD1. This CDR3 has 16 residues. The V and J ends lost 2 bases and 9 bases, in that order; junction bases with no gene match: 10. CDR1 LGHNA and CDR2 YNFKEQ come from the germline V gene. The CDR3 here is CASSQPDRDYGSPLHF. The CDR3 DNA is TGTGCCAGCAGCCAACCTGACAGGGATTATGGTTCACCCCTCCACTTT.

This rearrangement joins TRBV10-3 to TRBJ2-2; TRBD2 aligns across 14 bases. The germline CDR1 and CDR2 sequences are ENHRY and SYGVKD. V trimming: 5 bases; J trimming: 5 bases; junction bases outside the gene matches: 4. This CDR3 has 16 amino acids. CDR3 protein: CAISPGLAGGTGELFF. The CDR3 DNA is TGTGCCATCAGTCCCGGACTAGCGGGAGGAACCGGGGAGCTGTTTTTT.

This clone appeared once. This chain connects TRBV30 to TRBJ2-1; D remains unclear. V gave up 1 base and J gave up 6 bases, with 16 bases separating them. This CDR3 comprises 15 residues. Germline CDR1 and CDR2: GTSNPN and SVGIG (reference sequence). The CDR3 sequence is CAWSASRRGFNEQFF. CDR3 DNA sequence: TGTGCCTGGAGTGCCTCTCGCCGCGGTTTCAATGAGCAGTTCTTC.

The J gene is TRBJ2-4, the V gene TRBV27; the match to TRBD2 covers 8 bases. The CDR3 has 15 residues. Germline assignment: CDR1 MNHEY and CDR2 SMNVEV (reference sequence). J lost 5 bases, V lost 4 bases, and 7 bases had no gene match. The CDR3 nucleotides are TGTGCCAGCAGTTCGGGTAGCGGGACCCAAAACATTCAGTACTTC. Translated: CASSSGSGTQNIQYF.

This clone was recorded only once. The rearrangement uses TRBV28 and TRBJ2-1; 11 positions match TRBD2. CDR1 is MDHEN, CDR2 SYDVKM, per germline. With 6 bases clipped from V and 7 bases from J, the junction kept 11 bases outside the gene matches. The CDR3 consists of 16 residues. The CDR3 DNA reads TGTGCCAGCAGCCAGGTAGCGGGAGGGGGGTGGAATGAGCAGTTCTTC. This codes for CASSQVAGGGWNEQFF.

Comments on this clone: The same CDR3 is also encoded by other DNA sequences in this sample. J is TRBJ1-1 and V is TRBV7-3; D call uncertain. V lost 0 bases and J lost 5, with 7 bases in between. Germline V gene lookup returns CDR1 SGHTA and CDR2 FQGTGA. The CDR3 is made up of 13 amino acids. CDR3 DNA: TGTGCCAGCAGCTTAACTAGGGAAACTGAAGCTTTCTTT. Translated, it gives CASSLTRETEAFF.

The chain uses TRBV7-3 and TRBJ2-3, with TRBD1 as a possible D gene (5 bases). Germline V gene lookup returns CDR1 SGHTA and CDR2 FQGTGA. This CDR3 has 15 residues. The germline V and J ends were trimmed by 1 base and 0 bases, with 8 bases remaining between them. The CDR3 spells CASSLRGTSTDTQYF. For the CDR3, the DNA is TGTGCCAGCAGCTTAAGGGGCACGAGCACAGATACGCAGTATTTT.

The chain uses TRBV2 and TRBJ1-5; D unresolved. The CDR3 has 15 amino acids. Trimming took off 2 bases at V and 0 bases at J, with 8 bases between the two ends. Germline V CDR1 and CDR2: SNHLY, FYNNEI. The CDR3 protein is CASSELGSSNQPQHF. As DNA, the CDR3 is TGTGCCAGCAGTGAATTAGGCTCTAGCAATCAGCCCCAGCATTTT.